The present T cell receptor beta chain was sequenced within a study of cytotoxic CD8 clonotypes in ibrutinib-treated CLL. Overall study: On average, more than 80,000 productive rearrangements and over 250,000 productive templates per sample.

Study findings and constraints: Public clonotypes proved infrequent, and on treatment they shrank or remained steady. Pretreatment clonality was elevated relative to age-matched healthy donors and paralleled circulating CD8+ T-cell counts.

To note about this clone: Its target is not known.

Repertoires were generated with immunoSEQ multiplex PCR, while TCRdb's copy carries only in-frame clones and drops some. Among 200,000 to 250,000 clones listed, nearly 80% were seen once. The receptor was isolated from a human donor with chronic lymphocytic leukemia. The material was PBMCs, obtained after 12 months of ibrutinib treatment.

The CDR3 protein is CASSMGQTYGYTF. The CDR3 coding sequence is TGTGCCAGCAGCATGGGACAGACTTATGGCTACACCTTC. The V and J genes are TRBV6-5 and TRBJ1-2; 7 positions agree with TRBD1. The CDR3 extends over 13 amino acids. V lost 6 bases and J lost 5; bases outside the gene matches: 6. The germline V gene encodes CDR1 MNHEY and CDR2 SVGAGI.